Described below is a single TCR beta chain sequence and its context. The data are from a study of blood T cell repertoires in COVID-19. Study context: Sources were T cells, B-cell-depleted T cells, or PBMCs; the material itself was cDNA or gDNA.

This CDR3 contains 15 residues. Looked up from germline, CDR1 is SQVTM and CDR2 is ANQGSEA. V lost 7 bases and J lost 1; bases outside the gene matches: 8. Authors' processing steps: Nucleated cell number was recorded as an estimate derived from reference gene primer amplification. The table came from immunoSEQ multiplex PCR; TCRdb's copy has only in-frame clones and leaves some out. V and J calls and clone size are those listed in that table; D and trimming were worked out from the DNA. In the table there are roughly 40,000 clones, approximately 90% of which are singletons. Specimen: peripheral blood. The chain is built from TRBV29-1 and TRBJ2-1; 9 nucleotides align to TRBD1. The receptor was isolated from a human donor in a cohort sampled during active COVID-19. The CDR3 loop reads CSGTTGTGSYNEQFF. The CDR3 nucleotides read TGCAGCGGTACAACCGGGACAGGGTCCTACAATGAGCAGTTCTTC.